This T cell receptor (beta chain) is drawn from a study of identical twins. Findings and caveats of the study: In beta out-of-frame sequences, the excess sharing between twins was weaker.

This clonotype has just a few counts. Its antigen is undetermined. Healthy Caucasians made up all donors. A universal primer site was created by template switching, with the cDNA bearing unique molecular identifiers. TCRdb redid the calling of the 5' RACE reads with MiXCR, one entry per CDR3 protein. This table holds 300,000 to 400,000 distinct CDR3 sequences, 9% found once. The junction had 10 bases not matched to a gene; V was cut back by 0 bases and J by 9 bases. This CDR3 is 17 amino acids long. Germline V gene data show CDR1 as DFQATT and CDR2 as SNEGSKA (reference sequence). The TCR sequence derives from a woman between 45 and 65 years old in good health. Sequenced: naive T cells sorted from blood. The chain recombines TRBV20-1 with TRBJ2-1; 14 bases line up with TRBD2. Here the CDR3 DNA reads TGCAGTGCTAGAGATTGGGGACTAGCGGGAGTCGCCGGTGAGCAGTTCTTC. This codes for CSARDWGLAGVAGEQFF.